This T cell receptor (beta chain) was captured in a study of T cell repertoires in cytomegalovirus infection. For the study at large: In the study, CMV epitopes included recently identified HLA-C-restricted and well-studied HLA-B-restricted ones.

This clonotype has only a few counts. Its antigen is unknown. Findings of the study overall: Individuals carrying CMV plus the relevant HLA were identified by cumulative frequency of public TCR beta families.

In TCRdb, the reads were re-called with MiXCR into one record per CDR3 protein. The table includes a few hundred thousand distinct CDR3 sequences, 25% to 35% detected once. This CDR3 contains 17 residues. Trimming removed 6 bases from V and 2 bases from J, with 23 bases in between. This sequence was found in a human donor in good health (CMV status not recorded). Some clones in this sample may be carry-over from other donors' samples. The sequencing used cultured PBMCs, collected from culture after CMV antigen stimulation. This chain joins TRBV12-3 or TRBV12-4 and TRBJ2-7, with D perhaps TRBD1 or TRBD2 (5 bases each). CDR3 sequence reads: CASSPVLWGTSTYEQYF. CDR3 sequence (DNA): TGTGCCAGCAGCCCGGTCCTCTGGGGGACGTCCACCTACGAGCAGTACTTC.